This TCR beta chain was identified during a study of shared clonotypes between healthy human individuals. The naive CD8 population came from CD45RO-negative cells selected for CCR7, without terminally differentiated effector memory CD45RA+ cells. The assay used deep level. Assay used: immunoSEQ multiplex PCR; TCRdb lists only in-frame clones, some missing. The sample holds some 2,000,000 clones; roughly 95% are singletons and the top ten take about 1.1%. The CDR3 covers 16 residues. Trimming removed 1 base from V and 4 bases from J; junction bases left unmatched: 6. Germline CDR1 reads MGHRA; CDR2 reads YSYEKL.

The sequenced sample consisted of naive CD8+ T cells sorted from blood. The sequence came from a man younger than 35 in good health. V and J are TRBV4-1 and TRBJ1-3, with 8 nucleotides matching TRBD1. The CDR3 bases are TGCGCCAGCAGCCAAGTTGAGCAGGGGGCGGGAAACACCATATATTTT. This sequence encodes CASSQVEQGAGNTIYF.